These T cell receptor beta chains were read from a single sample in a study of T cell changes during pregnancy in multiple sclerosis. The method was immunoSEQ multiplex PCR; TCRdb's version includes in-frame clones alone and lacks a portion of them. The top ten hold around 0.64% of the sample, which has approximately 44,000 clones, about nine tenths seen once. Sequenced material: CD4+ T cells from peripheral blood mononuclear cells, taken before pregnancy. These TCRs come from a female donor with multiple sclerosis, enrolled in a pregnancy study. The CDR3 runs from the conserved cysteine through the conserved F or W. Fields, in order: V gene, D gene, CDR3 length, J gene, CDR3 protein. D genes are given only for firm matches.

V gene: TRBV7-9
D gene: TRBD2
CDR3 length: 19
J gene: TRBJ2-3
CDR3 protein: CASSKGVTSGRAGTDTQYF

V gene: TRBV19
D gene: .
CDR3 length: 14
J gene: TRBJ2-3
CDR3 protein: CASRLRGSTDTQYF

V gene: TRBV13
D gene: TRBD2
CDR3 length: 15
J gene: TRBJ2-3
CDR3 protein: CASSSLAGGKNTQYF

V gene: TRBV7-3
D gene: .
CDR3 length: 13
J gene: TRBJ2-1
CDR3 protein: CASSLAPGGEQFF

V gene: TRBV2
D gene: TRBD1
CDR3 length: 16
J gene: TRBJ2-3
CDR3 protein: CASSERGRGKGDTQYF

V gene: TRBV28
D gene: TRBD2
CDR3 length: 14
J gene: TRBJ2-5
CDR3 protein: CASSPTSGSETQYF

V gene: TRBV6-5
D gene: .
CDR3 length: 14
J gene: TRBJ1-2
CDR3 protein: CASRRQTDLYGYTF

V gene: TRBV9
D gene: .
CDR3 length: 15
J gene: TRBJ1-6
CDR3 protein: CASSVALGANSPLHF

V gene: TRBV7-9
D gene: TRBD1
CDR3 length: 13
J gene: TRBJ1-2
CDR3 protein: CASSRTGGYGYTF

V gene: TRBV5-1
D gene: TRBD1
CDR3 length: 15
J gene: TRBJ2-5
CDR3 protein: CASSYRQGAWETQYF

V gene: TRBV6-6
D gene: .
CDR3 length: 14
J gene: TRBJ2-7
CDR3 protein: CATSDFGSTYEQYF

V gene: TRBV6-5
D gene: .
CDR3 length: 14
J gene: TRBJ2-7
CDR3 protein: CASSPGTGIYEQYF

V gene: TRBV18
D gene: TRBD1
CDR3 length: 14
J gene: TRBJ2-7
CDR3 protein: CASSQQGVPNEQYF

V gene: TRBV18
D gene: .
CDR3 length: 14
J gene: TRBJ2-2
CDR3 protein: CASSPGQNTGELFF

V gene: TRBV5-1
D gene: TRBD1
CDR3 length: 16
J gene: TRBJ2-5
CDR3 protein: CASSYTGQVLRETQYF

V gene: TRBV5-1
D gene: .
CDR3 length: 15
J gene: TRBJ2-7
CDR3 protein: CASSFNSKSSYEQYF

V gene: TRBV18
D gene: .
CDR3 length: 15
J gene: TRBJ1-1
CDR3 protein: CASSLRTDMNTEAFF

V gene: TRBV4-3
D gene: .
CDR3 length: 15
J gene: TRBJ2-2
CDR3 protein: CASSQESALTGELFF

V gene: TRBV5-1
D gene: TRBD2
CDR3 length: 16
J gene: TRBJ2-1
CDR3 protein: CASSLSSGSSYNEQFF

V gene: TRBV21-1
D gene: .
CDR3 length: 14
J gene: TRBJ2-5
CDR3 protein: CASSNFGGAETQYF

V gene: TRBV7-9
D gene: .
CDR3 length: 13
J gene: TRBJ1-2
CDR3 protein: CASSLETGYGYTF

V gene: TRBV9
D gene: TRBD2
CDR3 length: 17
J gene: TRBJ2-3
CDR3 protein: CASSVTSGRLSTDTQYF

V gene: TRBV6-1
D gene: TRBD1
CDR3 length: 13
J gene: TRBJ1-4
CDR3 protein: CASKDRGLEKLFF

V gene: TRBV7-9
D gene: .
CDR3 length: 15
J gene: TRBJ2-7
CDR3 protein: CASSSRGGQTYEQYF

V gene: TRBV28
D gene: .
CDR3 length: 14
J gene: TRBJ2-7
CDR3 protein: CASSFSGRLPEQYF

V gene: TRBV5-4
D gene: .
CDR3 length: 13
J gene: TRBJ1-3
CDR3 protein: CASSGGSGSTIYF

V gene: TRBV5-1
D gene: TRBD1
CDR3 length: 16
J gene: TRBJ2-5
CDR3 protein: CASSSTGGQVRETQYF

V gene: TRBV5-1
D gene: TRBD1
CDR3 length: 13
J gene: TRBJ2-5
CDR3 protein: CASSPDRVETQYF

V gene: TRBV5-5
D gene: .
CDR3 length: 15
J gene: TRBJ2-2
CDR3 protein: CASSSTVTNTGELFF

V gene: TRBV6-5
D gene: .
CDR3 length: 15
J gene: TRBJ2-3
CDR3 protein: CASRGAGIKEDTQYF

V gene: TRBV7-7
D gene: .
CDR3 length: 13
J gene: TRBJ2-5
CDR3 protein: CASSSTGTSEQYF

V gene: TRBV2
D gene: .
CDR3 length: 13
J gene: TRBJ1-5
CDR3 protein: CASTGHFNQPQHF

V gene: TRBV19
D gene: TRBD1
CDR3 length: 16
J gene: TRBJ1-2
CDR3 protein: CASSIQDRRIARGYTF

V gene: TRBV5-4
D gene: .
CDR3 length: 14
J gene: TRBJ2-1
CDR3 protein: CASSLAASYGEQFF

V gene: TRBV11-2
D gene: TRBD1
CDR3 length: 18
J gene: TRBJ1-5
CDR3 protein: CASSLGGLAGGGNQPQHF

V gene: TRBV7-8
D gene: .
CDR3 length: 14
J gene: TRBJ1-1
CDR3 protein: CASSLKGVDTEAFF

V gene: TRBV10-3
D gene: TRBD1
CDR3 length: 19
J gene: TRBJ1-1
CDR3 protein: CAISESPGTEVGGNTEAFF

V gene: TRBV7-7
D gene: .
CDR3 length: 13
J gene: TRBJ2-5
CDR3 protein: CASSSRGGETQYF

V gene: TRBV5-1
D gene: .
CDR3 length: 14
J gene: TRBJ1-3
CDR3 protein: CASRPDNSGNTIYF

V gene: TRBV4-1
D gene: .
CDR3 length: 15
J gene: TRBJ2-3
CDR3 protein: CASSQVPLEADTQYF

V gene: TRBV5-4
D gene: .
CDR3 length: 14
J gene: TRBJ2-2
CDR3 protein: CASGGSIYPGELFF

V gene: TRBV2
D gene: TRBD1
CDR3 length: 15
J gene: TRBJ2-5
CDR3 protein: CASIPRTGGEETQYF

V gene: TRBV5-6
D gene: TRBD1
CDR3 length: 16
J gene: TRBJ2-6
CDR3 protein: CASSLQGVSGANVLTF

V gene: TRBV15
D gene: .
CDR3 length: 14
J gene: TRBJ1-4
CDR3 protein: CATGPGGRDEKLFF

V gene: TRBV5-4
D gene: TRBD1
CDR3 length: 14
J gene: TRBJ2-5
CDR3 protein: CASSLGDRVETQYF

V gene: TRBV11-3
D gene: .
CDR3 length: 14
J gene: TRBJ1-1
CDR3 protein: CASSSGRQDTEAFF

V gene: TRBV4-1
D gene: .
CDR3 length: 15
J gene: TRBJ1-4
CDR3 protein: CASSQERQKGGKLFF